This T cell receptor (beta chain) was observed in a study of cytomegalovirus exposure and HLA in healthy donors. Regarding the study as a whole: A missense variant in DCLRE1C was later tied to TCR beta V- and J-gene trimming.

The PCR was carried out with 60 Vbeta primers and 13 Jbeta primers. The data were produced by immunoSEQ multiplex PCR, yet TCRdb's version contains in-frame clones alone and is incomplete. This sample has 120,000 to 150,000 clones; about 80% occur once, and the top ten carry approximately 1.9%. A remark on this clone: Its target is unknown.

This receptor was identified in a woman in her 40s in good health and CMV-seronegative. The sample was PBMCs.

This CDR3 is CASTLTRLGTEAFF. DNA of the CDR3: TGTGCCAGCACCCTGACACGATTGGGCACTGAAGCTTTCTTT. This chain connects TRBV6-5 to TRBJ1-1; D call uncertain. CDR1 is MNHEY, CDR2 SVGAGI, per germline. Trimming pared 7 bases from V and 4 bases from J, leaving 16 bases between. The CDR3 has 14 residues.